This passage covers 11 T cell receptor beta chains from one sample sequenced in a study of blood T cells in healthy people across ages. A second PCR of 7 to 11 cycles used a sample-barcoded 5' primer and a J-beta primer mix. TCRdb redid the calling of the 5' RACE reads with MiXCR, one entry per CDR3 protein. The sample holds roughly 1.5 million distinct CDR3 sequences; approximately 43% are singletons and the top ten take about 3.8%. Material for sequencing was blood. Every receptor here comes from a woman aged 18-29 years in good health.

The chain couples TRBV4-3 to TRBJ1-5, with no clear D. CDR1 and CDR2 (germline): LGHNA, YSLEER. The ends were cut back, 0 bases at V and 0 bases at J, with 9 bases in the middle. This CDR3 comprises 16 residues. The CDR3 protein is CASSQDLRYSNQPQHF. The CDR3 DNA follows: TGCGCCAGCAGCCAAGATCTTAGGTATAGCAATCAGCCCCAGCATTTT.

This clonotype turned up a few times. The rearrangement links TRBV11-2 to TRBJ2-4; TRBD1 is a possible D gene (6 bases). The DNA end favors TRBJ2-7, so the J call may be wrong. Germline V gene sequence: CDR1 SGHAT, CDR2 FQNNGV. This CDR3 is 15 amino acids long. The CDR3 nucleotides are TGTGCCAGCAGTCAAATCCGGGACATGAGCCACGAGCAGTACTTC. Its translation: CASSQIRDMSHEQYF.

The CDR3, as DNA: TGTGCCAGCAGAAGTGGGGTCCAAGAGACCCAGTACTTC. Protein: CASRSGVQETQYF. The chain combines TRBV12-3 or TRBV12-4 with TRBJ2-5; D not certain. The CDR3 consists of 13 residues. Trimming removed 6 bases at V and 1 base at J, with 9 bases between.

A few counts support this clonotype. The CDR3 spells CASSRASGTNEQFF. Written as DNA, the CDR3 is TGTGCCAGCAGCAGAGCTAGCGGGACAAATGAGCAGTTCTTC. This sequence joins TRBV9 and TRBJ2-1; TRBD2 aligns across 9 bases. This CDR3 region has 14 residues. The junction had 6 bases not matched to a gene; V was cut back by 4 bases and J by 7 bases. Germline V gene sequence: CDR1 SGDLS, CDR2 YYNGEE.

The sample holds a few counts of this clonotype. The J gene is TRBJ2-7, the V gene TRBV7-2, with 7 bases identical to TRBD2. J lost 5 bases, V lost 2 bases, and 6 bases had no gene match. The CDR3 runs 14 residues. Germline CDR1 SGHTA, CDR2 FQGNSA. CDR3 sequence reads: CASSLWGGLDEQYF. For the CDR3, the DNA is TGTGCCAGCAGCTTATGGGGGGGACTGGACGAGCAGTACTTC.

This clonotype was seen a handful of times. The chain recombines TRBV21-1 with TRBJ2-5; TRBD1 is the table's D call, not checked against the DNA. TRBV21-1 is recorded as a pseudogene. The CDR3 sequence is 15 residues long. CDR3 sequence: CASTKLLWTGTKQYF. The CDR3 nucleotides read TGTGCCAGCACCAAGCTCCTTTGGACAGGGACAAAACAGTACTTC.

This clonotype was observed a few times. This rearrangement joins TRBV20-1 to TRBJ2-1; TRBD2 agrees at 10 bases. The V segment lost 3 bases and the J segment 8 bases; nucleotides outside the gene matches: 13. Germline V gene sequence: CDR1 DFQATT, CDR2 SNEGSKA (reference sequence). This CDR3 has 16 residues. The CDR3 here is CSARDPASGRLDEQFF. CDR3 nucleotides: TGCAGTGCTAGGGACCCGGCTAGCGGGAGACTAGATGAGCAGTTCTTC.

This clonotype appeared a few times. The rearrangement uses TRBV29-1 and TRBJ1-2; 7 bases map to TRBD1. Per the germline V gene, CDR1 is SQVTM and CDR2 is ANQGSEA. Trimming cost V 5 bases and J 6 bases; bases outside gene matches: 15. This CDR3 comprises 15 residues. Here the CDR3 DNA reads TGCAGCGTTACCCGCGGATTGGACAGGACAGATGGCTACACCTTC. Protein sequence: CSVTRGLDRTDGYTF.

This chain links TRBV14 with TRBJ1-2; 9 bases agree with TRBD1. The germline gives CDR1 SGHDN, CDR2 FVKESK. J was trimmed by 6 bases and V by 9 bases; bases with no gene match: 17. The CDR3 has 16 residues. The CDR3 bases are TGTGCCAGTTGGCCGGGACAGGGCCTCATTGTTCATGGCTACACCTTC. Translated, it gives CASWPGQGLIVHGYTF.

The CDR3 loop reads CASSSARDYNEQYF. CDR3 bases: TGTGCCAGCAGTTCCGCTAGGGATTACAATGAGCAGTACTTC. This sequence joins TRBV27 and TRBJ2-1; D gene unclear. The better agreement between TRBJ2-7 and the DNA end casts doubt on the J call. In germline, CDR1 is MNHEY, CDR2 SMNVEV (reference sequence). The CDR3 has 14 amino acids.

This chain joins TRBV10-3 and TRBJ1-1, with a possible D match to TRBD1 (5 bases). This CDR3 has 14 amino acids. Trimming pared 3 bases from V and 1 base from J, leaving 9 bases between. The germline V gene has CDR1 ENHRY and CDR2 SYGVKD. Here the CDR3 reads CAISERGGNTEAFF. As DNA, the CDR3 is TGTGCCATCAGTGAACGCGGGGGGAACACTGAAGCTTTCTTT.